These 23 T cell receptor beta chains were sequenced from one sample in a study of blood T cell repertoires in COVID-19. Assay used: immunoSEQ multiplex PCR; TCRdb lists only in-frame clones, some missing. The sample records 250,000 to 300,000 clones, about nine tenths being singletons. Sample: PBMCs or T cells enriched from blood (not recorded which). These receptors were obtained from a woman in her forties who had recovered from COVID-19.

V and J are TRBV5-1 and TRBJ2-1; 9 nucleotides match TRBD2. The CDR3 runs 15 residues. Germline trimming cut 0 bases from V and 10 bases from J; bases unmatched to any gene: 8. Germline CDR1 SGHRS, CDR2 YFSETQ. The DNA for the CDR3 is TGCGCCAGCAGCTTGGTGACTAGCGGTGTGGGGGAGCAGTTCTTC. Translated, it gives CASSLVTSGVGEQFF.

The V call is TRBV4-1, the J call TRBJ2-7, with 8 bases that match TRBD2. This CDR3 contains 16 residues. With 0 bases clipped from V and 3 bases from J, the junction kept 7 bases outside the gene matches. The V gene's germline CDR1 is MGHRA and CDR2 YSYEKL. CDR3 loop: CASSQEMGLAGYEQYF. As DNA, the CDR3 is TGCGCCAGCAGCCAAGAAATGGGGCTAGCGGGCTACGAGCAGTACTTC.

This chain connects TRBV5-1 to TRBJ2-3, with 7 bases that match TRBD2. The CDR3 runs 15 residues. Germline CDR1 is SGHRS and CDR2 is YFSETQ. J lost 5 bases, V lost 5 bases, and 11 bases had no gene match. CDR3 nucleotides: TGCGCCAGCAGGGACTACCTAGGGGAGGGAGATACGCAGTATTTT. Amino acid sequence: CASRDYLGEGDTQYF. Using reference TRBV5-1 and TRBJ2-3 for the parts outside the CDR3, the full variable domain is KAGVTQTPRYLIKTRGQQVTLSCSPISGHRSVSWYQQTPGQGLQFLFEYFSETQRNKGNFPGRFSGRQFSNSRSEMNVSTLELGDSALYLCASRDYLGEGDTQYFGPGTRLTVL.

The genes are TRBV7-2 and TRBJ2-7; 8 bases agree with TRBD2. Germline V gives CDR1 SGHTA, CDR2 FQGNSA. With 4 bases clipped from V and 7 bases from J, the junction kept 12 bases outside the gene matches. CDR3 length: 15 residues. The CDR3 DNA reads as TGTGCCAGCAGCTCAGGGCTGGCGGGAGGTGGGGAGCAGTACTTC. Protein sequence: CASSSGLAGGGEQYF.

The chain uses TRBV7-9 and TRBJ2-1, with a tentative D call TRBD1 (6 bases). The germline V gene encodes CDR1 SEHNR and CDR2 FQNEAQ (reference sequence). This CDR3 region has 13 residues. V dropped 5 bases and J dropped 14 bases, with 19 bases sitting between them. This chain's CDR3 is CASSTSSTGHEFF. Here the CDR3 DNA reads TGTGCCAGCAGCACTAGTTCAACGGGACACGAGTTCTTC.

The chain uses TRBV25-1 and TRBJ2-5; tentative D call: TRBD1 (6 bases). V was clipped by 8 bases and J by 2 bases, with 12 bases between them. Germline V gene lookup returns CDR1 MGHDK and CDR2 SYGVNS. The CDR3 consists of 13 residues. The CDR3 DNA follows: TGTGCCAGCGGGGGACACCCTCAAGAGACCCAGTACTTC. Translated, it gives CASGGHPQETQYF.

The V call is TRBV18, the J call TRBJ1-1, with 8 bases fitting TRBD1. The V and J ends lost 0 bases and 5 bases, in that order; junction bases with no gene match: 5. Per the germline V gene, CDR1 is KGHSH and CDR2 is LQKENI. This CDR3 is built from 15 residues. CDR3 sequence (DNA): TGTGCCAGCTCACCACCGGCAGGGGGCTGGACTGAAGCTTTCTTT. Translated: CASSPPAGGWTEAFF.

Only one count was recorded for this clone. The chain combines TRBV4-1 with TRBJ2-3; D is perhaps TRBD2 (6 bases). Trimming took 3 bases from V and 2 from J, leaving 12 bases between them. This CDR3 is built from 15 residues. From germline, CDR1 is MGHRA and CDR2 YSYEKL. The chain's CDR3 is CASSQDGTPTDTQYF. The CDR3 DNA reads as TGCGCCAGCAGCCAGGACGGGACTCCCACAGATACGCAGTATTTT.

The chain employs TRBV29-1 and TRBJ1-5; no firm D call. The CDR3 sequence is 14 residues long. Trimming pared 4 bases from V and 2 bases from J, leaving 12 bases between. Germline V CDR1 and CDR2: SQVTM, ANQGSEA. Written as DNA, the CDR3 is TGCAGCGTTGCACCGGGTGGTCGCAATCAGCCCCAGCATTTT. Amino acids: CSVAPGGRNQPQHF.

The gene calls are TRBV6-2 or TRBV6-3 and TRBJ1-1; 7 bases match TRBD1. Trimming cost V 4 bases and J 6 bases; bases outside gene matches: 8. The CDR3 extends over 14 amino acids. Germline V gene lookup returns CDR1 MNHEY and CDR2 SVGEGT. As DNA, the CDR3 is TGTGCCAGCAGTTTCGGGACAGTAGGTCCTGAAGCTTTCTTT. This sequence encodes CASSFGTVGPEAFF.

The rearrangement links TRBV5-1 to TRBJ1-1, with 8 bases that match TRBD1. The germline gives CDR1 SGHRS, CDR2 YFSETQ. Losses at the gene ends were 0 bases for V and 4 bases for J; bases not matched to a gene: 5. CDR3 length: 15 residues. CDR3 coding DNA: TGCGCCAGCAGCTTGGCCCAGGGGGCCGGCACTGAAGCTTTCTTT. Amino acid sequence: CASSLAQGAGTEAFF.

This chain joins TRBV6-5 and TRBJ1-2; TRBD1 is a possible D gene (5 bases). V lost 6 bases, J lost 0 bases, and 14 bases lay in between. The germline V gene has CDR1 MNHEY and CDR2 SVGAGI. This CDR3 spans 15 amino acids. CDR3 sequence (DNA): TGTGCCAGCAGGCCGGGGGTCTTAGCTAACTATGGCTACACCTTC. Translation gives CASRPGVLANYGYTF.

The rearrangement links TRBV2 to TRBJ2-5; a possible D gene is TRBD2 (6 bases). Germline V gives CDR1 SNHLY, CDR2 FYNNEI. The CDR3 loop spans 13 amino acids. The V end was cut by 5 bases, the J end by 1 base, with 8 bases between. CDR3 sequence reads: CASSSGLQETQYF. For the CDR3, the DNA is TGTGCCAGCAGTTCGGGACTCCAAGAGACCCAGTACTTC.

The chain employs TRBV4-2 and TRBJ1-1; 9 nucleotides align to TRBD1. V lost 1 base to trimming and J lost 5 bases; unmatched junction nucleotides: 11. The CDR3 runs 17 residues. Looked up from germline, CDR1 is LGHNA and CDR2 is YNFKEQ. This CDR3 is CASSQVGTGPGLTEAFF. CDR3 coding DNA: TGTGCCAGCAGCCAAGTCGGGACAGGGCCGGGGTTGACTGAAGCTTTCTTT.

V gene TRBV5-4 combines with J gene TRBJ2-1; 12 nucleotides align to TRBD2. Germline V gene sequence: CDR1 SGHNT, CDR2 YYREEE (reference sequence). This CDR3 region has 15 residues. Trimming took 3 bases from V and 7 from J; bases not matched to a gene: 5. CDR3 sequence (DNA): TGTGCCAGCAGCTCCGGCGGACTAGCGGGGAATGAGCAGTTCTTC. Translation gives CASSSGGLAGNEQFF.

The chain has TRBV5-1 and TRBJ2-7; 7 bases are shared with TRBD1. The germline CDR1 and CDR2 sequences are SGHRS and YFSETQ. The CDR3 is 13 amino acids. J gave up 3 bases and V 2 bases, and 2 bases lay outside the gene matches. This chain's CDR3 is CASSFPGGYEQYF. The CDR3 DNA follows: TGCGCCAGCAGCTTTCCAGGGGGCTACGAGCAGTACTTC.

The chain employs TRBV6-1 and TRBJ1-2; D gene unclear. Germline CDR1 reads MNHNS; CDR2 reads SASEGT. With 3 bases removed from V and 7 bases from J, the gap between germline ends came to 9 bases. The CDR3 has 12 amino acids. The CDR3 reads CASSDGVIGYTF. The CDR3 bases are TGTGCCAGCAGTGACGGGGTTATTGGCTACACCTTC.

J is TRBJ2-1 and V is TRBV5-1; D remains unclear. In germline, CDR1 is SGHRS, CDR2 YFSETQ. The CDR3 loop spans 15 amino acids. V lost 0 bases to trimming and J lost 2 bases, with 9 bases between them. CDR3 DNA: TGCGCCAGCAGCTTGGGAAGCGAGACCTACAATGAGCAGTTCTTC. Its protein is CASSLGSETYNEQFF.

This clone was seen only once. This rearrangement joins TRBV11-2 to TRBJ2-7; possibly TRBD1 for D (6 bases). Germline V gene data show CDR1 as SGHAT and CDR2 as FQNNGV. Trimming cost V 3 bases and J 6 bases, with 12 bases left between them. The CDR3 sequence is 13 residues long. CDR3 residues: CASSFVQQGEQYF. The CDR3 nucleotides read TGTGCCAGCAGCTTCGTCCAACAGGGCGAGCAGTACTTC.

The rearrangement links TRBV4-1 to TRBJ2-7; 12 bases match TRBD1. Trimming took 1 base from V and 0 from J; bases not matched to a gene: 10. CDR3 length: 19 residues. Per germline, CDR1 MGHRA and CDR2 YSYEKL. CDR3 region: CASSQVPGQGASSSYEQYF. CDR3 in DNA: TGCGCCAGCAGCCAAGTACCGGGACAGGGGGCGTCTAGCTCCTACGAGCAGTACTTC.

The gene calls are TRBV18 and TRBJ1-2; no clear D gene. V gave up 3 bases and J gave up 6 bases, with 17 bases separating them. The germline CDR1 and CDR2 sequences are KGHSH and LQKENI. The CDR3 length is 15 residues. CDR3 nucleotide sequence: TGTGCCAGCTCACCCTCCCCGGGGTCCTTAAATGGCTACACCTTC. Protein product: CASSPSPGSLNGYTF.

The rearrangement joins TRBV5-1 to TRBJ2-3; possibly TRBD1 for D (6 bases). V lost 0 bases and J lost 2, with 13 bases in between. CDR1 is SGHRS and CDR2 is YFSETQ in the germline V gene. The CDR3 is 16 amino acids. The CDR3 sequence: CASSLGPGADTDTQYF. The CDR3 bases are TGCGCCAGCAGCTTGGGGCCAGGGGCCGACACAGATACGCAGTATTTT.

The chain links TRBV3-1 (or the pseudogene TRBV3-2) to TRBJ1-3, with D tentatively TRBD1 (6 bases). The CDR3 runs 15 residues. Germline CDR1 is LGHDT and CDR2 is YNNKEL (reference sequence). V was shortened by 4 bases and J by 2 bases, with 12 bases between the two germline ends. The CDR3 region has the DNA TGTGCCAGCAGCCCCTCGGGGGGCCCTGGAAACACCATATATTTT. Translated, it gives CASSPSGGPGNTIYF.